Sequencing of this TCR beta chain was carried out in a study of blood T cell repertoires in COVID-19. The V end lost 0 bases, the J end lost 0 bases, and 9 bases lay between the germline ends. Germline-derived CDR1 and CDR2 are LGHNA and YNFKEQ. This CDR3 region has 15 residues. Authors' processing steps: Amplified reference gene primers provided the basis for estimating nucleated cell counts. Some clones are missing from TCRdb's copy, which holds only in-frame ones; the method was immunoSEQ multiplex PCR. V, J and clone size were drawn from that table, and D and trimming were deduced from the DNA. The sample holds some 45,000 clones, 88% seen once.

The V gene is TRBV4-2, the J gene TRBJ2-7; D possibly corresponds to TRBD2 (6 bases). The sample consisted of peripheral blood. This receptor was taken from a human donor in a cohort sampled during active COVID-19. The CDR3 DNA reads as TGTGCCAGCAGCCAAGATCGCGGGACCTCCTACGAGCAGTACTTC. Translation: CASSQDRGTSYEQYF.